Presented here are 24 T cell receptor beta chains from one specimen sequenced in a study of T cell responses to AZD1222 COVID-19 vaccine. The table came from immunoSEQ multiplex PCR; TCRdb's copy has only in-frame clones and leaves some out. The sample yields about 96,000 clones, almost 90% seen once. Sequenced here: peripheral blood, sampled on day 0 of AZD1222 vaccination. The receptors were gathered from an adult in good health.

V gene TRBV28 combines with J gene TRBJ1-5, with D possibly matching TRBD1 (5 bases). CDR1 is MDHEN and CDR2 is SYDVKM in the germline V gene. The CDR3 spans 17 residues. Trimming removed 5 bases from V and 2 bases from J, with 19 bases in between. The CDR3 here is CASSPSGYPGRNQPQHF. The CDR3 region has the DNA TGTGCCAGCAGTCCCTCCGGGTACCCGGGGCGCAATCAGCCCCAGCATTTT. The full variable domain, completed using reference TRBV28 and TRBJ1-5, is DVKVTQSSRYLVKRTGEKVFLECVQDMDHENMFWYRQDPGLGLRLIYFSYDVKMKEKGDIPEGYSVSREKKERFSLILESASTNQTSMYLCASSPSGYPGRNQPQHFGDGTRLSIL.

The chain uses TRBV29-1 and TRBJ2-5; D unresolved. V lost 6 bases and J 4 bases, leaving 12 bases between the germline ends. The CDR3 spans 12 residues. Germline V gives CDR1 SQVTM, CDR2 ANQGSEA. CDR3 DNA: TGCAGCGTGATATGGGGTGGAGAGACCCAGTACTTC. This gives the protein CSVIWGGETQYF.

The chain recombines TRBV27 with TRBJ2-1; 11 positions agree with TRBD1. From germline, CDR1 is MNHEY and CDR2 SMNVEV (reference sequence). The CDR3 sequence is 16 residues long. Losses at the gene ends were 4 bases for V and 5 bases for J; bases not matched to a gene: 7. CDR3 in DNA: TGTGCCAGCAGTTCCGGGACAGGGGGAAATGACAATGAGCAGTTCTTC. Its protein product is CASSSGTGGNDNEQFF.

On this clone: Distinct nucleotide sequences in the sample also encode this CDR3. The V gene is TRBV6-1, the J gene TRBJ2-7; D is unclear. Looked up from germline, CDR1 is MNHNS and CDR2 is SASEGT. The V and J ends lost 2 bases and 4 bases respectively, with 6 bases between them. The CDR3 has 12 amino acids. In DNA, the CDR3 is TGTGCCAGCAGTGAATTAGGGTACGAGCAGTACTTC. Amino acid sequence: CASSELGYEQYF.

The V call is TRBV24-1, the J call TRBJ1-1; the D is unclear. Germline V gives CDR1 KGHDR, CDR2 SFDVKD. The V end was cut by 2 bases, the J end by 10 bases, with 10 bases between. There are 12 residues in the CDR3. Here the CDR3 reads CATSDSVSVAFF. The CDR3 nucleotides read TGTGCCACCAGTGATTCCGTGTCGGTAGCTTTCTTT.

The chain couples TRBV10-3 to TRBJ2-3; 7 bases line up with TRBD1. The CDR3 extends over 15 amino acids. V shed 5 bases and J 2 bases; nucleotides not matched to a gene: 7. Germline V lookup: CDR1 ENHRY, CDR2 SYGVKD. This CDR3 is CAISNTGTVTDTQYF. CDR3 in DNA: TGTGCCATCAGTAATACGGGGACAGTCACAGATACGCAGTATTTT.

The chain couples TRBV19 to TRBJ1-1; D unresolved. The CDR3 totals 12 residues. Between the trimmed V and J ends, which lost 1 base and 7 bases, there was a span of 7 bases. Germline lookup yields CDR1 LNHDA and CDR2 SQIVND (reference sequence). CDR3 region: CASSIAGVEAFF. The DNA for the CDR3 is TGTGCCAGTAGTATAGCTGGGGTTGAAGCTTTCTTT.

J is TRBJ1-2 and V is TRBV29-1, with D possibly TRBD1 on 6 matching bases. Germline lookup yields CDR1 SQVTM and CDR2 ANQGSEA. Trimming removed 4 bases from V and 2 bases from J, with 14 bases in between. This CDR3 region has 14 residues. CDR3 amino acids: CSVVGGDRNYGYTF. The CDR3, as DNA: TGCAGCGTTGTAGGGGGAGACAGAAACTATGGCTACACCTTC.

This clone was seen just once. The chain couples TRBV10-3 to TRBJ2-7; D remains unclear. V dropped 0 bases and J dropped 8 bases, with 11 bases sitting between them. Germline V gene data show CDR1 as ENHRY and CDR2 as SYGVKD. The CDR3 is made up of 13 amino acids. The CDR3 loop reads CAISESETGKQYF. Here the CDR3 DNA reads TGTGCCATCAGTGAGTCGGAGACGGGCAAGCAGTACTTC.

This clone came up once. The genes are TRBV7-9 and TRBJ2-7, with 7 bases lining up with TRBD2. J was trimmed by 3 bases and V by 4 bases; bases with no gene match: 12. From germline, CDR1 is SEHNR and CDR2 FQNEAQ (reference sequence). This CDR3 region has 16 residues. The CDR3 DNA reads as TGTGCCAGCAGCTCCCCAGGTTGGGCTAGCGGCTACGAGCAGTACTTC. Its translation is CASSSPGWASGYEQYF.

For the CDR3, the DNA is TGTGCCAGCGGGAGCCCCGAGCAGTACTTC. Translated: CASGSPEQYF. V usage is TRBV28 and J usage is TRBJ2-7, with a possible D match to TRBD2 (5 bases). In germline, CDR1 is MDHEN, CDR2 SYDVKM. V lost 8 bases and J 6 bases, leaving 8 bases between the germline ends. This CDR3 spans 10 amino acids.

This chain links TRBV4-3 with TRBJ2-1; D is uncertain. This CDR3 has 14 residues. Germline CDR1 and CDR2: LGHNA and YSLEER. With 0 bases removed from V and 10 bases from J, the gap between germline ends came to 13 bases. As DNA, the CDR3 is TGCGCCAGCAGCCAAGATAGATCCAACTGGGAGCAGTTCTTC. Amino acid sequence: CASSQDRSNWEQFF.

The chain employs TRBV20-1 and TRBJ2-2; 8 positions agree with TRBD1. Germline loops: CDR1 DFQATT, CDR2 SNEGSKA (reference sequence). CDR3 length equals 18 residues. J lost 0 bases, V lost 3 bases, and 12 bases had no gene match. In DNA, the CDR3 is TGCAGTGCTAGTTCCCCGGACAGGGTAGGGGCGAACACCGGGGAGCTGTTTTTT. This gives the protein CSASSPDRVGANTGELFF.

This chain links TRBV4-2 with TRBJ2-1, with 8 nucleotides matching TRBD2. CDR1 and CDR2 (germline): LGHNA, YNFKEQ. The CDR3 has 15 residues. Trimming took 2 bases from V and 8 from J; bases not matched to a gene: 8. CDR3 residues: CASSQRGSGIHEQFF. The CDR3 nucleotides read TGTGCCAGCAGCCAAAGGGGTAGCGGGATCCATGAGCAGTTCTTC.

The J gene is TRBJ1-6, the V gene TRBV28; no firm D call. Germline CDR1 MDHEN, CDR2 SYDVKM. The CDR3 totals 17 residues. Trimming pared 3 bases from V and 0 bases from J, leaving 12 bases between. The CDR3 region has the DNA TGTGCCAGCAGTTTCCAAGACGTGAGCTCCTATAATTCACCCCTCCACTTT. Its translation: CASSFQDVSSYNSPLHF.

The chain is built from TRBV9 and TRBJ2-7; TRBD1 matches 8 bases. V was clipped by 3 bases and J by 2 bases; unmatched bases: 7. The CDR3 is made up of 15 amino acids. Germline loops: CDR1 SGDLS, CDR2 YYNGEE. CDR3 coding DNA: TGTGCCAGCAGCGCCCGGACAGGGCAAACCTACGAGCAGTACTTC. Translation gives CASSARTGQTYEQYF.

CDR3 nucleotide sequence: TGTGCCAGCAGTGGGGTGGTAGCGGGAGGGTACCAAGAGACCCAGTACTTC. Its translation: CASSGVVAGGYQETQYF. V and J are TRBV6-2 or TRBV6-3 and TRBJ2-5, with 11 bases fitting TRBD2. Trimming at V came to 5 bases and at J to 0 bases, leaving 8 bases not matched to a gene. CDR1 MNHEY and CDR2 SVGEGT come from the germline V gene. This CDR3 has 17 amino acids.

The rearrangement joins TRBV7-9 to TRBJ2-7, with D maybe TRBD1 (5 bases). This CDR3 is built from 14 residues. The germline V gene has CDR1 SEHNR and CDR2 FQNEAQ (reference sequence). V shed 4 bases and J shed 2 bases, with 12 bases lying between them. The CDR3 reads CASSWPGNPYEQYF. The DNA for the CDR3 is TGTGCCAGCAGCTGGCCAGGGAATCCCTACGAGCAGTACTTC.

The chain couples TRBV13 to TRBJ2-3; D might be TRBD2 (5 bases). The CDR3 is 15 residues long. CDR1 is PRHDT, CDR2 FYEKMQ, per germline (reference sequence). The ends were cut back, 3 bases at V and 2 bases at J, with 12 bases in the middle. Here the CDR3 DNA reads TGTGCCAGCAGCTTGGACTTGGAAAACACAGATACGCAGTATTTT. This gives the protein CASSLDLENTDTQYF.

The V gene is TRBV4-3, the J gene TRBJ2-7; D is unclear. CDR3 length: 14 residues. Germline V gene data show CDR1 as LGHNA and CDR2 as YSLEER. Trimming pared 0 bases from V and 6 bases from J, leaving 12 bases between. CDR3 in amino acids: CASSQEQTLREQYF. In DNA form, the CDR3 reads TGCGCCAGCAGCCAAGAACAGACCCTCCGCGAGCAGTACTTC.

CDR3 sequence (DNA): TGTGCCAGCAGCACGACAGGGCTTGAGGGCTACACCTTC. This gives the protein CASSTTGLEGYTF. This chain connects TRBV7-2 to TRBJ1-2; 7 bases are a match to TRBD1. This CDR3 spans 13 amino acids. Germline-derived CDR1 and CDR2 are SGHTA and FQGNSA. V lost 5 bases to trimming and J lost 8 bases; unmatched junction nucleotides: 8.

V is TRBV28 and J is TRBJ1-1; D is uncertain. This CDR3 is 12 amino acids long. CDR1 is MDHEN and CDR2 is SYDVKM in the germline V gene. The CDR3 DNA reads TGTGTCTCAACAACCCCTTACACTGAAGCTTTCTTT. Translation gives CVSTTPYTEAFF.

The genes are TRBV5-1 and TRBJ2-2, with 8 bases matching TRBD1. The CDR3 loop spans 17 amino acids. Germline V gene data show CDR1 as SGHRS and CDR2 as YFSETQ. The V and J ends lost 2 bases and 0 bases, in that order; junction bases with no gene match: 6. CDR3 in DNA: TGCGCCAGCAGCTTCAGTGCGACAGGGGCGAACACCGGGGAGCTGTTTTTT. This codes for CASSFSATGANTGELFF.

This chain connects TRBV7-9 to TRBJ1-1; tentatively, D is TRBD1 (5 bases). The CDR3 extends over 15 amino acids. The germline V gene encodes CDR1 SEHNR and CDR2 FQNEAQ (reference sequence). The V end lost 4 bases, the J end lost 0 bases, and 12 bases lay between the germline ends. The CDR3 sequence: CASSSGTALNTEAFF. The CDR3 coding sequence is TGTGCCAGCAGCTCAGGGACGGCCTTGAACACTGAAGCTTTCTTT.